This TCR beta chain was recovered during a study of type 1 and type 2 diabetes patients (dated by TCRdb to 2016 to 2018). In terms of the full investigation: Some 10 type 1 diabetes patients, a few type 2 diabetes patients and 6 or 7 nondiabetic controls, all recruited in China, made up the cohort. When approximately 19-cycle amplification was compared with approximately 24-cycle amplification, V gene usage looked similar, suggesting that primer efficiencies were similar and PCR bias was random. Across the study, CD4+ and CD8+ T cells were positively selected from PBMCs using CD4 or CD8 MicroBeads on MACS columns. The TCRbeta libraries underwent paired-end sequencing on Illumina HiSeq 2000 or MiSeq instruments. Type 2 diabetes patients were included as a disease comparison group for the type 1 diabetes patients. In the study, high-throughput sequencing was used to profile TCRbeta repertoires so that type 1 diabetes, type 2 diabetes and nondiabetic individuals could be compared. Altogether, 15 million to 20 million paired-end reads were produced across the whole study.

This clonotype was detected a few times. Its binding antigen is unknown. Base qualities are not at hand, and no much larger clone is one base apart. The paper's findings and limits, for the study overall: Type 2 diabetes patients had few highly-expanded CD4+ clones (median one), and those clones made up a median roughly 4% of reads. V and J gene usage patterns of type 2 diabetes and control samples were highly correlated, averaging around 0.97 between samples. High diversity was shown by type 2 diabetes repertoires, and the diversity was significantly greater than that of type 1 diabetes repertoires in both CD4+ and CD8+ T cells. Because only a limited number of T2D and control samples were sequenced, some T1D-only HECs might also be present in more T2D or control samples. The study groups were not matched for age and gender, which could bias interpretation.

The sequencer listed for this sample is Illumina MiSeq. Genomic DNA from sorted T cell subsets served as template for TCRbeta CDR3 amplification. Multiplex PCR with 30 forward and 13 reverse primers amplified the TCRbeta CDR3 region. PCR products were purified with AMPure XP beads, then indices and adaptors were added in a second approximately 25-cycle PCR. Before sequencing, libraries were gel-purified with the QIAquick Gel Extraction Kit. The study's processing was this. FLASH was used to merge paired-end reads, and IgBLAST was used to align the merged reads to IMGT V, D and J germline references. Reads with below 70% alignment identity to germline references were discarded, leaving roughly 11 million reads study-wide. Following IMGT definitions, CDR3 boundaries, reading frame and productivity were assigned. Clones at or above 1% of reads were defined as highly-expanded clones, and diversity was measured by normalized Shannon entropy. Group differences in Shannon entropy were tested with unpaired two-tailed t-tests. Through fastp at Q25 and MiXCR, TCRdb rebuilt clones from the public reads, retaining in-frame beta chains. Each entry merges the rows of one CDR3 protein and shows their most common DNA and genes. For this entry, the V and J calls and clone size follow TCRdb and not the study's own pipeline. The table for this sample lists under 300,000 distinct CDR3 sequences; approximately 45% of them were counted only once. The ten largest clones capture around 15% of the sample.

Every diabetic patient fulfilled standard classification criteria for type 1 or type 2 diabetes, and glucose and C-peptide were evaluated using WHO-recommended methods. Donors with other autoimmune diseases or infections within the previous four weeks were excluded. An approximately 10-milliliter sample of peripheral blood was drawn from every participant. PBMCs were isolated with LymphoPrep density separation. Relative to germline, V is 6 bases shorter and J is 2 bases shorter, with 11 bases between their ends. CDR1 is given as MNHEY and CDR2 as SMNVEV, both from the germline V gene (reference sequence). The CDR3 contains 13 residues, cysteine and phenylalanine counted. Solely the CDR3 DNA is kept, with 39 bases framed from the first base.

The rearranged segments are TRBV27 and TRBJ2-7, with no confident D gene call. This receptor was taken from a man between 18 and 35 years old with type 2 diabetes. The sample was peripheral blood mononuclear cells (PBMCs). The DNA sequence reads TGTGCCAGCAGCCGGAAAGGTACCTACGAGCAGTACTTC. Protein translation: CASSRKGTYEQYF.